This is a list of T cell receptor beta chains from one sample in a study of blood T cell repertoires in COVID-19. Sequencing was performed with immunoSEQ multiplex PCR; in TCRdb, only in-frame clones are kept and a portion is missing. Found here are over 65,000 clones, approximately 90% of them singletons; the top ten hold about 25%. The sample comprised peripheral blood. Source of these receptors: a man aged 45-65 years with active or convalescent COVID-19. CDR3s include the opening cysteine and the closing phenylalanine or tryptophan. The D gene is left open where the match is weak. A row's size may be missing; if present it is once, few, many or a size class.

J: TRBJ2-1; size: -; length: 17; V: TRBV28; D: TRBD2; DNA: TGTGCCAGCAGTCCTCCCTCTAGCGGGAGAATCTACAATGAGCAGTTCTTC; CDR3: CASSPPSSGRIYNEQFF
J: TRBJ2-7; size: once; length: 15; V: TRBV5-6; D: TRBD1; DNA: TGTGCCAGCAGCTTGGACCCGGGACAGGCCTACGAGCAGTACTTC; CDR3: CASSLDPGQAYEQYF
J: TRBJ1-5; size: -; length: 14; V: TRBV5-8; D: -; DNA: TGTGCCAGCAGCTTGACGTGGGGGGATCAGCCCCAGCATTTT; CDR3: CASSLTWGDQPQHF
J: TRBJ2-7; size: -; length: 14; V: TRBV27; D: TRBD1; DNA: TGTGCCAGCAGCAGACAGGGGCGGACCTACGAGCAGTACTTC; CDR3: CASSRQGRTYEQYF
J: TRBJ2-7; size: -; length: 12; V: TRBV6-5; D: -; DNA: TGTGCCAGCAGGGGGGGTTCCTACGAGCAGTACTTC; CDR3: CASRGGSYEQYF
J: TRBJ2-2; size: -; length: 16; V: TRBV28; D: -; DNA: TGTGCCAGCAGTTTAAGGCGTCAGGGCGGCACCGGGGAGCTGTTTTTT; CDR3: CASSLRRQGGTGELFF
J: TRBJ2-5; size: once; length: 15; V: TRBV27; D: TRBD1; DNA: TGTGCCAGCAGATTGACAGGGGGCGACGTAGAGACCCAGTACTTC; CDR3: CASRLTGGDVETQYF
J: TRBJ1-1; size: few; length: 13; V: TRBV12-3/TRBV12-4; D: -; DNA: TGTGCCAGCAGTTTCCGCGTAAACACTGAAGCTTTCTTT; CDR3: CASSFRVNTEAFF
J: TRBJ1-3; size: -; length: 17; V: TRBV11-2; D: TRBD1; DNA: TGTGCCAGCAGTCCTTTGGGACAGGGGAGCCCTGGAAACACCATATATTTT; CDR3: CASSPLGQGSPGNTIYF
J: TRBJ2-1; size: -; length: 16; V: TRBV19; D: TRBD2; DNA: TGTGCCAGTAGTACCGGCCAACTAGCGGGAACGGTTGAGCAGTTCTTC; CDR3: CASSTGQLAGTVEQFF
J: TRBJ2-6; size: -; length: 19; V: TRBV21-1; D: -; DNA: TGTGCCAGCAGCAACCCAGAAGGGACAGGGCTGATGGGGGCCAACGTCCTGACTTTC; CDR3: CASSNPEGTGLMGANVLTF
J: TRBJ2-3; size: -; length: 16; V: TRBV7-9; D: TRBD2; DNA: TGTGCCAGATCGGGGACTAGCGGGAGCGGCGCAGATACGCAGTATTTT; CDR3: CARSGTSGSGADTQYF
J: TRBJ2-5; size: -; length: 16; V: TRBV5-1; D: -; DNA: TGCGCCAGCAGCTTGGGAGGGACTTCCCCACAAGAGACCCAGTACTTC; CDR3: CASSLGGTSPQETQYF
J: TRBJ1-2; size: -; length: 15; V: TRBV5-6; D: TRBD1; DNA: TGTGCCAGCAGCTTGGTAGGGACAGGGGCCGGTGGCTACACCTTC; CDR3: CASSLVGTGAGGYTF
J: TRBJ2-1; size: -; length: 13; V: TRBV29-1; D: -; DNA: TGCAGCGCCAGACGGAGCTCCTACAATGAGCAGTTCTTC; CDR3: CSARRSSYNEQFF
J: TRBJ2-7; size: -; length: 14; V: TRBV7-9; D: TRBD1; DNA: TGTGCCAGCAGCTACCGGGACAGGGTGGACGAGCAGTACTTC; CDR3: CASSYRDRVDEQYF
J: TRBJ2-2; size: once; length: 12; V: TRBV3-1/TRBV3-2; D: TRBD2; DNA: TGTGCCAGCTTCGGCGGGGGCGGGGAGCTGTTTTTT; CDR3: CASFGGGGELFF
J: TRBJ2-3; size: -; length: 14; V: TRBV5-4; D: -; DNA: TGTGCCAGCAGCCTCCGGGTCTTATCAGATACGCAGTATTTT; CDR3: CASSLRVLSDTQYF
J: TRBJ2-7; size: -; length: 11; V: TRBV20-1; D: -; DNA: TGCAGTGCTACCAGGGCCAACGAGCAGTACTTC; CDR3: CSATRANEQYF
J: TRBJ2-3; size: once; length: 13; V: TRBV5-4; D: -; DNA: TGTGCCAGCAGCTCCACGGGGTCAGCTACGCAGTATTTT; CDR3: CASSSTGSATQYF
J: TRBJ1-2; size: -; length: 14; V: TRBV6-5; D: -; DNA: TGTGCCAGCAGCGGCGATCGGACAGTCTATGGCTACACCTTC; CDR3: CASSGDRTVYGYTF
J: TRBJ1-2; size: -; length: 16; V: TRBV19; D: TRBD1; DNA: TGTGCCAGTAGTGTCACAAGGGACAGGGATTTAAGTGGCTACACCTTC; CDR3: CASSVTRDRDLSGYTF
J: TRBJ1-1; size: -; length: 14; V: TRBV19; D: -; DNA: TGTGCCAGTAGTATCGCCCAGGGCATTGGTGAAGCTTTCTTT; CDR3: CASSIAQGIGEAFF
J: TRBJ2-3; size: -; length: 16; V: TRBV9; D: -; DNA: TGTGCCAGCAGCGTCGGAGTTCAAGACGACACAGATACGCAGTATTTT; CDR3: CASSVGVQDDTDTQYF